This section outlines one TCR beta chain sequence together with its context. In germline, CDR1 is MDHEN, CDR2 SYDVKM. The CDR3 consists of 14 residues. Trimming left V 6 bases short and J 5 bases short, with 16 bases between. The sample originates from a study of shared clonotypes between healthy human individuals. TCRdb's table, derived via immunoSEQ multiplex PCR, lists solely in-frame clones and lacks some. The sample consists of 2 million to 2.5 million clones, roughly 93% of them appearing once. The material sequenced was naive CD4+ T cells from PBMCs. Subset noted: CD45RA+ positively selected. This TCR derives from a man younger than 35 in good health. Some clones in this sample may be carry-over from other donors' samples. V usage is TRBV28 and J usage is TRBJ2-5; D may be TRBD1 (6 bases). The CDR3 DNA follows: TGTGCCAGCAGGCCTACAGGGATAAGGGAGACCCAGTACTTC. It encodes CASRPTGIRETQYF.